This entry lists 27 T cell receptor beta chains sequenced from one sample in a study of glioma-infiltrating T cells listed by TCRdb under 2016. Sequenced using an Illumina MiSeq. TCR alpha and beta CDR3 regions were amplified with the iRepertoire nested amplicon-rescue multiplex PCR (arm-PCR) platform from RNA. The public reads were reanalyzed by TCRdb: fastp trimming at Q25, MiXCR alignment, in-frame beta chains only. Every entry covers one CDR3 protein and lists the most common genes and DNA from its rows. In this sample the table shows over 80,000 distinct CDR3 sequences, 40% of which occur a single time. Together, the top ten hold 35% to 40% of the sample. The specimen was glioma tissue, nonneoplastic brain tissue, or PBMCs (not recorded which). All receptors come from a human donor with low-grade glioma or glioblastoma, undergoing nonglioma brain surgery, or in good health (not recorded which).

In regard to this clonotype: This could be a read error, since a much larger clone is one nucleotide away. The V call is TRBV3-1, the J call TRBJ2-6; 8 bases map to TRBD2. The CDR3 totals 18 residues. The germline CDR1 and CDR2 sequences are LGHDT and YNNKEL (reference sequence). V lost 5 bases, J lost 0 bases, and 9 bases stayed unmatched. CDR3 sequence reads: CASSAPAGVSSGANVLTF. CDR3 nucleotides: TGTGCCAGCAGCGCCCCAGCGGGAGTATCCTCTGGGGCCAACGTCCTGACTTTC.

A word on this clonotype: A read error may produce the germline difference seen at one junction end. V is TRBV11-2 and J is TRBJ1-5, with a tentative D call TRBD1 (6 bases). CDR1 is SGHAT and CDR2 is FQNNGV in the germline V gene. The CDR3 covers 15 residues. This CDR3 reads CASSLGDRNNQPQNF. The CDR3 DNA follows: TGTGCCAGCAGTTTAGGTGACAGGAATAATCAGCCCCAGAATTTT.

Ten or more counts support this clonotype. The chain is built from TRBV20-1 and TRBJ2-7; D might be TRBD1 (6 bases). Trimming took 2 bases from V and 3 from J, leaving 8 bases between them. Looked up from germline, CDR1 is DFQATT and CDR2 is SNEGSKA (reference sequence). The CDR3 has 12 residues. CDR3 coding DNA: TGCAGTGCTAGACCGGACAGCTACGAGCAGTACTTC. Translation: CSARPDSYEQYF.

Notes on this clonotype: Since the CDR3 does not end with the conserved phenylalanine or tryptophan, this likely comes from a read error. The J gene is TRBJ2-4, the V gene TRBV5-4, with D hard to call. Trimming took off 4 bases at V and 0 bases at J, with 14 bases between the two ends. Germline assignment: CDR1 SGHNT and CDR2 YYREEE (reference sequence). The CDR3 spans 16 residues. The CDR3: CASSLENRLAKNIQYL. The CDR3 DNA follows: TGTGCCAGCAGCCTCGAGAACCGACTAGCCAAAAACATTCAGTACCTC.

V and J are TRBV19 and TRBJ2-2; tentatively, D is TRBD1 (5 bases). There are 13 residues in the CDR3. The germline CDR1 and CDR2 sequences are LNHDA and SQIVND (reference sequence). V gave up 6 bases and J gave up 5 bases, with 10 bases separating them. The CDR3 spells CASRTVGTGELFF. The CDR3 nucleotides are TGTGCCAGTAGGACAGTGGGAACCGGGGAGCTGTTTTTT.

This clonotype showed up many times. Its ends do not fully match the called genes, so a read error is possible. The chain employs TRBV6-2 or TRBV6-3 and TRBJ2-1, with TRBD2 matching over 13 bases. The length of the CDR3 is 13 residues. In germline, CDR1 is MNHEY, CDR2 SVGEGT. DNA for the CDR3: TGTGCCAGCAATCCTGTCGAGGGACTAGCGGGAATCTTC. It specifies CASNPVEGLAGIF.

In this sample, this clonotype turned up many times. This chain connects TRBV29-1 to TRBJ2-7; unclear D gene. The length of the CDR3 is 9 residues. The germline V and J ends were trimmed by 3 bases and 3 bases, with 0 bases remaining between them. Per germline, CDR1 SQVTM and CDR2 ANQGSEA. The CDR3 DNA reads as TGCAGCGTTGACTACGAGCAGTACTTC. Translating it yields CSVDYEQYF.

The chain recombines TRBV7-2 with TRBJ2-1; 7 nucleotides align to TRBD2. V shed 5 bases and J 9 bases; nucleotides not matched to a gene: 4. Germline CDR1 reads SGHTA; CDR2 reads FQGNSA. The CDR3 is 12 residues long. CDR3 DNA sequence: TGTGCCAGCAGCGCAGCGGGACTTGAGCAGTTCTTC. Translation: CASSAAGLEQFF.

V and J are TRBV11-2 and TRBJ1-1; TRBD1 might be the D (6 bases). Trimming removed 3 bases at V and 2 bases at J, with 16 bases between. The germline CDR1 and CDR2 sequences are SGHAT and FQNNGV. The CDR3 sequence is 16 residues long. The CDR3 DNA reads as TGTGCCAGCAGCTTCCTAACCGGGACACCAAACACTGAAGCTTTCTTT. Protein sequence: CASSFLTGTPNTEAFF.

This clonotype was detected many times. The chain recombines TRBV7-2 with TRBJ2-3, with D unclear. V shed 6 bases and J shed 0 bases, with 10 bases lying between them. CDR1 and CDR2 from the germline V gene are SGHTA and FQGNSA. The CDR3 loop spans 14 amino acids. Written as DNA, the CDR3 is TGTGCCAGCAGATTCGGGCCTAGCACAGATACGCAGTATTTT. Its translation: CASRFGPSTDTQYF.

The chain uses TRBV20-1 and TRBJ2-7; D perhaps matches TRBD2 (6 bases). The germline CDR1 and CDR2 sequences are DFQATT and SNEGSKA (reference sequence). V was trimmed by 6 bases and J by 7 bases, leaving 13 bases between them. CDR3 length: 11 residues. CDR3 nucleotide sequence: TGCAGTGCATCTAGCGTCAGTGAGCAGTACTTC. Its protein product is CSASSVSEQYF.

This clonotype came up many times. This rearrangement joins TRBV6-1 to TRBJ2-5, with a weak D call TRBD1 (7 bases). The germline V and J ends were trimmed by 7 bases and 2 bases, with 17 bases remaining between them. Germline lookup yields CDR1 MNHNS and CDR2 SASEGT. The CDR3 is 15 residues long. For the CDR3, the DNA is TGTGCCAGCATTCCTCAGGGGGGTGGACAAGAGACCCAGTACTTC. This gives the protein CASIPQGGGQETQYF.

As to this clonotype: The conserved closing phenylalanine or tryptophan is absent in this CDR3, likely reflecting a read error. The DNA is omitted, as the CDR3 cannot be located on it reliably, and the CDR3 follows TCRdb's listing. The chain has TRBV12-3 or TRBV12-4 and TRBJ2-5; the D call in the table, TRBD1, was not verified against the DNA. Termini included, the CDR3 measures 13 amino acids. The CDR3: CASKQGSTETQDS.

This clonotype has just a few counts. A clone one base away is much larger, so this may be a read error. The chain joins TRBV5-1 to TRBJ2-7; 7 nucleotides match TRBD2. Trimming cost V 2 bases and J 2 bases; bases outside gene matches: 10. The CDR3 has 16 residues. Germline lookup yields CDR1 SGHRS and CDR2 YFSETQ. CDR3 loop: CASSFALAGTTYEQYF. DNA for the CDR3: TGCGCCAGCAGCTTCGCCTTAGCCGGGACTACCTACGAGCAGTACTTC.

This clonotype was detected many times. The J gene is TRBJ2-1, the V gene TRBV20-1, with 10 bases fitting TRBD2. The CDR3 loop spans 12 amino acids. V lost 4 bases to trimming and J lost 7 bases; unmatched junction nucleotides: 1. CDR1 and CDR2 from the germline V gene are DFQATT and SNEGSKA (reference sequence). The CDR3 DNA follows: TGCAGTGCTATTAGCGGGGGGAATGAGCAGTTCTTC. It codes for CSAISGGNEQFF.

This clonotype was seen at least ten times. This sequence joins TRBV4-2 and TRBJ2-3; 8 positions match TRBD2. CDR1 is LGHNA, CDR2 YNFKEQ, per germline. V dropped 1 base and J dropped 3; count of bases not matched to a gene: 6. CDR3 size: 16 residues. The CDR3 is CASSQGERGPTDTQYF. CDR3 coding DNA: TGTGCCAGCAGCCAAGGAGAGCGGGGGCCTACAGATACGCAGTATTTT.

In this sample, this clonotype turned up a few times. At one boundary the junction diverges from the germline segment, which might be a read error. The rearrangement uses TRBV28 and TRBJ2-5; 9 bases fit TRBD1. Germline assignment: CDR1 MDHEN and CDR2 SYDVKM. The CDR3 consists of 14 residues. The CDR3 loop is CASSGDREGETRAF. DNA of the CDR3: TGTGCCAGCAGTGGGGACAGGGAAGGGGAGACTAGGGCCTTC.

About this clonotype itself: This likely comes from a read error, as the CDR3 has no conserved phenylalanine or tryptophan at its end. The DNA is omitted, as the CDR3 cannot be located on it reliably, and the CDR3 follows TCRdb's listing. The CDR3: CATSRRSGGAQETRYS. The gene calls are TRBV15 and TRBJ2-5; the listed D gene, TRBD2, was not tested against the DNA. The CDR3 comprises 16 residues, both ends counted. In germline, CDR1 is LNHNV, CDR2 YYDKDF (reference sequence).

Concerning this clonotype: This may be a read error, as it is one base from a much larger clone. The V and J genes are TRBV2 and TRBJ2-5; D gene uncertain. The CDR3 totals 14 residues. Germline assignment: CDR1 SNHLY and CDR2 FYNNEI. CDR3 coding DNA: TGTGCCAGCAGTAGCAGGTTGTTCCAAGAGGCCCAGTACTTC. Translated: CASSSRLFQEAQYF.

Concerning this clonotype itself: A much larger clonotype is one base distant, so this may be a read error. The chain combines TRBV18 with TRBJ2-4, with D maybe TRBD2 (5 bases). Germline assignment: CDR1 KGHSH and CDR2 LQKENI. The CDR3 is 14 residues long. In DNA, the CDR3 is TGTGCCAGCCCACCTTCAGCGACTAATAACATTCAGTACTTC. Translation: CASPPSATNNIQYF.

A note on this clonotype: This sequence may be a read error, since a much larger clone differs from it by one base. The V gene is TRBV2, the J gene TRBJ2-2, with D tentatively TRBD2 (5 bases). This CDR3 is built from 15 residues. In germline, CDR1 is SNHLY, CDR2 FYNNEI. V was clipped by 1 base and J by 2 bases, with 8 bases between them. The CDR3: CASSEVGANTGELFF. CDR3 sequence (DNA): TGTGCCAGCAGTGAAGTGGGAGCAAACACCGGGGAGCTGTTTTTT.

A remark on this clonotype: The junction does not match germline at one end; this may be a read error. V gene TRBV7-8 combines with J gene TRBJ2-7, with D unresolved. In germline, CDR1 is SGHVS, CDR2 FQNEAQ. CDR3 length: 13 amino acids. CDR3 amino acids: CASSKGSLYEQHF. In DNA, the CDR3 is TGTGCCAGTAGCAAGGGCAGCCTCTACGAGCAGCACTTC.

This clonotype has a single count. A much larger clone lies one base from this, so it may be a read error. The chain carries TRBV29-1 and TRBJ2-1, with D perhaps matching TRBD2 (5 bases). The CDR3 runs 15 residues. Trimming shortened V by 3 bases and J by 4 bases, and 16 bases separated the two germline ends. Germline CDR1 and CDR2: SQVTM and ANQGSEA. The CDR3 sequence is CSVDSTSGFYNEQFF. CDR3 in DNA: TGCAGCGTTGATTCTACATCGGGGTTTTACAATGAGCAGTTCTTC.

The chain carries TRBV14 and TRBJ1-4, with 7 bases lining up with TRBD1. The V gene end was trimmed by 9 bases and the J gene end by 5 bases; junction bases not matched to a gene: 12. The CDR3 contains 15 residues. CDR1 and CDR2 (germline): SGHDN, FVKESK. CDR3 region: CASGLGQRPNEKLFF. Written as DNA, the CDR3 is TGTGCCAGTGGCTTGGGACAGAGGCCGAATGAAAAACTGTTTTTT.

The chain joins TRBV3-1 to TRBJ2-7; 8 nucleotides line up with TRBD2. Germline CDR1 is LGHDT and CDR2 is YNNKEL (reference sequence). This CDR3 spans 15 amino acids. After removal of 1 base from V and 7 bases from J, the junction contained 9 bases not matched to a gene. CDR3 region: CASSQGLAQYKEQYF. The DNA of the CDR3 is TGTGCCAGCAGCCAAGGACTAGCGCAGTACAAAGAGCAGTACTTC.

With regard to this clonotype: Because the CDR3 is missing its conserved closing phenylalanine or tryptophan, this is likely a read error. The chain couples TRBV5-1 to TRBJ2-3; TRBD2 agrees at 7 bases. The germline V gene encodes CDR1 SGHRS and CDR2 YFSETQ. CDR3 length: 17 amino acids. The CDR3 loop reads CASSLGDYAGSTDTQYS. For the CDR3, the DNA is TGCGCCAGTAGCTTGGGGGACTACGCCGGGAGCACAGATACGCAGTATTCT.

This clonotype appeared a few times. The J gene is TRBJ2-2, the V gene TRBV5-1; 7 bases fit TRBD1. The CDR3 covers 16 residues. Germline V lookup: CDR1 SGHRS, CDR2 YFSETQ. V dropped 4 bases and J dropped 0; count of bases not matched to a gene: 6. This chain's CDR3 is CASSRLGTANTGELFF. DNA of the CDR3: TGCGCCAGCAGCAGATTGGGGACAGCGAACACCGGGGAGCTGTTTTTT.